These T cell receptor beta chains were read from a single sample in a study of T cell repertoires in cytomegalovirus infection. TCRdb reprocessed the reads via MiXCR and lists one record per CDR3 protein. The sample shows about 300,000 distinct CDR3 sequences, around 10% of them seen only once. The sequenced material came from PBMCs. The receptors shown here come from a human donor in good health (CMV status not recorded). Some clones in this sample may be carry-over from other donors' samples. The CDR3 runs from the conserved cysteine through the conserved F or W. D genes are given only for firm matches. Rows may omit the clone size; those that give it use once, few, many or a size class.

D gene | clone size | J gene | V gene | CDR3 protein | CDR3 DNA
. | many | TRBJ2-3 | TRBV12-3/TRBV12-4 | CASSFRDATWHTDTQYF | TGTGCCAGCAGTTTTCGGGATGCAACCTGGCACACAGATACGCAGTATTTT
. | . | TRBJ1-1 | TRBV27 | CASSLSATVYTEAFF | TGTGCCAGCAGTTTATCCGCGACAGTGTACACTGAAGCTTTCTTT
. | . | TRBJ1-2 | TRBV2 | CARAGGGGYTF | TGTGCCAGAGCTGGTGGGGGGGGCTACACCTTC
. | many | TRBJ2-2 | TRBV7-6 | CASSPSRSGELFF | TGTGCCAGCAGCCCCTCCAGGTCCGGGGAGCTGTTTTTT
. | many | TRBJ2-1 | TRBV20-1 | CSEAGSLYNEQFF | TGCAGTGAGGCGGGATCTCTTTACAATGAGCAGTTCTTC
. | . | TRBJ2-7 | TRBV7-2 | CASSLSFYEQYF | TGTGCCAGCAGCTTAAGTTTCTACGAGCAGTACTTC
TRBD1 | few | TRBJ1-2 | TRBV29-1 | CSVAGGIYGYTF | TGCAGCGTTGCAGGGGGGATCTATGGCTACACCTTC
. | few | TRBJ1-1 | TRBV18 | CASSQPSTRGKEAFF | TGTGCCAGCTCACAACCAAGCACCCGCGGTAAGGAAGCTTTCTTT
. | few | TRBJ2-3 | TRBV12-3/TRBV12-4 | CASSRPSSTDTQYF | TGTGCCAGCTCCCGCCCCAGCAGCACAGATACGCAGTATTTT
. | . | TRBJ1-5 | TRBV28 | CASSFSQGNQPQHF | TGTGCCAGCAGTTTTTCACAGGGCAATCAGCCCCAGCATTTT
. | few | TRBJ2-5 | TRBV20-1 | CSAIDLSLETQYF | TGCAGTGCTATAGACTTGTCCCTGGAGACCCAGTACTTC
TRBD2 | many | TRBJ2-3 | TRBV7-3 | CASSLSSGSTDTQYF | TGTGCCAGCAGCTTATCTAGCGGGAGCACAGATACGCAGTATTTT
TRBD1 | many | TRBJ2-1 | TRBV12-3/TRBV12-4 | CASSGRRQGLYNEQFF | TGTGCCAGCAGCGGTCGTCGACAGGGGCTATACAATGAGCAGTTCTTC
TRBD1 | many | TRBJ2-5 | TRBV28 | CASSTRQGTETQYF | TGTGCCAGCAGTACCCGACAGGGCACAGAGACCCAGTACTTC
. | . | TRBJ1-5 | TRBV28 | CASSSPTHRVNQPQHF | TGTGCCAGCAGTTCCCCGACCCATCGGGTCAATCAGCCCCAGCATTTT
. | many | TRBJ1-1 | TRBV7-6 | CASSRSANTEAFF | TGTGCCAGCAGCCGAAGCGCGAACACTGAAGCTTTCTTT
. | many | TRBJ1-6 | TRBV14 | CASSQYRVVPSPLHF | TGTGCCAGCAGCCAATACAGGGTTGTACCTTCACCCCTCCACTTT
. | many | TRBJ1-1 | TRBV12-3/TRBV12-4 | CASSRTHFSAGNTEAFF | TGTGCCAGCAGCCGAACCCACTTTAGTGCGGGGAACACTGAAGCTTTCTTT
TRBD1 | many | TRBJ2-7 | TRBV6-6 | CASSYTGQGYEQYF | TGTGCCAGCAGTTACACTGGACAGGGCTACGAGCAGTACTTC
TRBD1 | many | TRBJ2-1 | TRBV10-2 | CASSPGQGASFYNEQFF | TGCGCCAGCAGCCCGGGACAGGGGGCTAGTTTTTACAATGAGCAGTTCTTC
TRBD1 | once | TRBJ1-2 | TRBV6-1 | CATSLGTGNYGYTF | TGTGCCACCTCTCTGGGGACAGGTAACTATGGCTACACCTTC
. | . | TRBJ2-2 | TRBV5-5 | CASSLSHSNTGELFF | TGTGCCAGCAGCTTGTCCCACTCGAACACCGGGGAGCTGTTTTTT
TRBD1 | few | TRBJ2-5 | TRBV20-1 | CSARGDRDETQYF | TGCAGTGCTAGAGGGGACAGGGACGAGACCCAGTACTTC
TRBD1 | many | TRBJ2-2 | TRBV5-4 | CASSPSTGTGNTGELFF | TGTGCCAGCAGCCCATCGACCGGGACAGGGAACACCGGGGAGCTGTTTTTT
. | many | TRBJ2-7 | TRBV29-1 | CSVVSYLGEQYF | TGCAGCGTTGTGTCGTACCTTGGGGAGCAGTACTTC
. | few | TRBJ1-1 | TRBV25-1 | CASSEEGVRTEAFF | TGTGCCAGCAGTGAGGAGGGGGTTCGGACTGAAGCTTTCTTT
TRBD2 | . | TRBJ2-1 | TRBV5-4 | CASTRTSENEQFF | TGTGCCAGCACCCGGACTAGCGAGAATGAGCAGTTCTTC
. | many | TRBJ2-3 | TRBV7-2 | CASSLGLKRTDTQYF | TGTGCCAGCAGCTTAGGTCTAAAGAGGACAGATACGCAGTATTTT
. | many | TRBJ2-3 | TRBV2 | CASSVNPVTDTQYF | TGTGCCAGCAGTGTTAATCCAGTAACAGATACGCAGTATTTT
. | many | TRBJ1-1 | TRBV7-9 | CASSKDSLDTEAFF | TGTGCCAGCAGCAAGGACAGTCTCGACACTGAAGCTTTCTTT
. | . | TRBJ2-5 | TRBV20-1 | CSARGSNSFLYQETQYF | TGCAGTGCTAGAGGGTCGAACTCTTTCCTGTACCAAGAGACCCAGTACTTC
TRBD1 | many | TRBJ1-1 | TRBV24-1 | CATSGPGTGYLKLFF | TGTGCCACCAGTGGCCCCGGGACAGGGTACTTGAAGCTTTTCTTT
TRBD2 | few | TRBJ2-5 | TRBV5-5 | CASSKGLAGVETQYF | TGTGCCAGCAGCAAGGGACTAGCGGGGGTGGAGACCCAGTACTTC
TRBD1 | many | TRBJ2-7 | TRBV12-3/TRBV12-4 | CASRRTGTYEQYF | TGTGCCAGCAGACGGACAGGGACCTACGAGCAGTACTTC
. | many | TRBJ1-1 | TRBV7-2 | CASSQDRIGTEAFF | TGTGCCAGCAGCCAAGACAGGATCGGCACTGAAGCTTTCTTT
. | . | TRBJ2-4 | TRBV25-1 | CASSESRTEAKNIQYF | TGTGCCAGCAGTGAATCGCGGACAGAAGCCAAAAACATTCAGTACTTC
. | . | TRBJ1-1 | TRBV7-9 | CASNSDGVNTEAFF | TGTGCCAGCAACTCCGACGGAGTGAACACTGAAGCTTTCTTT
TRBD1 | many | TRBJ1-1 | TRBV7-2 | CASSLARGQEAFF | TGTGCCAGCAGCTTAGCAAGGGGACAGGAAGCTTTCTTT
. | . | TRBJ1-2 | TRBV29-1 | CSAERGGYGYTF | TGCAGCGCTGAAAGGGGCGGCTATGGCTACACCTTC
. | many | TRBJ2-2 | TRBV7-9 | CASSLGEVGTGELFF | TGTGCCAGCAGCTTAGGCGAGGTCGGGACCGGGGAGCTGTTTTTT
. | many | TRBJ2-1 | TRBV7-2 | CASSRDWSSYNEQFF | TGTGCCAGCAGCCGGGACTGGAGCTCCTACAATGAGCAGTTCTTC
TRBD2 | many | TRBJ2-1 | TRBV6-6 | CASSYSSRPSGVNEQFF | TGTGCCAGCAGTTACTCGAGTCGGCCTAGCGGGGTCAATGAGCAGTTCTTC
TRBD1 | many | TRBJ1-5 | TRBV7-9 | CASSTQGEVDQPQHF | TGTGCCAGCAGCACACAGGGGGAGGTGGATCAGCCCCAGCATTTT
TRBD1 | many | TRBJ2-2 | TRBV7-2 | CASSPDRGTTGELFF | TGTGCCAGCAGCCCAGACAGGGGTACGACCGGGGAGCTGTTTTTT